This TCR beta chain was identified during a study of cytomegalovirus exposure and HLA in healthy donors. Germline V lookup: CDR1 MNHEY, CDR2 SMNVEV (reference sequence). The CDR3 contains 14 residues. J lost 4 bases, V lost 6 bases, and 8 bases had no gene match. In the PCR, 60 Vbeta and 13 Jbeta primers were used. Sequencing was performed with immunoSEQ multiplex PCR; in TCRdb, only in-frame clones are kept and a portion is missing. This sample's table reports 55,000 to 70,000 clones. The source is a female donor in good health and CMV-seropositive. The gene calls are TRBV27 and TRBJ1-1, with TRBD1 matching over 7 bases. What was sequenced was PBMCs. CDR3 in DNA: TGTGCCAGCAGGGACCAGGGGGTGGGCACTGAAGCTTTCTTT. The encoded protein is CASRDQGVGTEAFF.